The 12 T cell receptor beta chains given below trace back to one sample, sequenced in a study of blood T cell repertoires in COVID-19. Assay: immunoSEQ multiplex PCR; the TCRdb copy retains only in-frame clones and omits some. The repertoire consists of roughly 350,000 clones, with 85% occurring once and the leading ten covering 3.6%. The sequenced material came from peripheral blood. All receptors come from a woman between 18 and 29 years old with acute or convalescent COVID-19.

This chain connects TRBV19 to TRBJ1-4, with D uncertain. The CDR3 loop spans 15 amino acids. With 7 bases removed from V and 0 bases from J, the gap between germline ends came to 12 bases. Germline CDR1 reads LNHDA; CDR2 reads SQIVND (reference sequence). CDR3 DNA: TGTGCCAGTACACGGTGGGCAGCAACTAATGAAAAACTGTTTTTT. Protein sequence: CASTRWAATNEKLFF. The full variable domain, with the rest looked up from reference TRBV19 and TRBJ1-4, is DGGITQSPKYLFRKEGQNVTLSCEQNLNHDAMYWYRQDPGQGLRLIYYSQIVNDFQKGDIAEGYSVSREKKESFPLTVTSAQKNPTAFYLCASTRWAATNEKLFFGSGTQLSVL.

CDR3 in DNA: TGTGTCAAACGGAGGGACGGTAGCACAGATACGCAGTATTTT. It translates to CVKRRDGSTDTQYF. This rearrangement joins TRBV21-1 to TRBJ2-3; TRBD2, the table's D call, was not compared with the DNA. TRBV21-1 is recorded as a pseudogene. The CDR3 length is 14 residues.

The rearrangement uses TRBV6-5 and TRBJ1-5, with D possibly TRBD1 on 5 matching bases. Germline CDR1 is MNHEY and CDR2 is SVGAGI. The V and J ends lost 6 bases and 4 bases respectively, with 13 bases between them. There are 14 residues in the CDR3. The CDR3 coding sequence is TGTGCCAGCAGCCCCGACAGCCCTAATCAGCCCCAGCATTTT. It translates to CASSPDSPNQPQHF.

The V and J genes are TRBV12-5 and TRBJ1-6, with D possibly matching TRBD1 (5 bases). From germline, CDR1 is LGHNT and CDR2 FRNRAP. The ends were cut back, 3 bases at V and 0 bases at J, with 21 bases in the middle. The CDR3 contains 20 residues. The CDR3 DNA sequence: TGTGCTAGTGGTTTAACAACCGGGACTCCCAAGAGCTCCTATAATTCACCCCTCCACTTT. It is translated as CASGLTTGTPKSSYNSPLHF.

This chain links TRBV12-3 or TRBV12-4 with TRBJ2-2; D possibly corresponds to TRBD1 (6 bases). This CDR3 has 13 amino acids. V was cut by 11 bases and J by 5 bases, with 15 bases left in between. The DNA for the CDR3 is TGTGCCTGGTCCAGGGGCCGTACCGGGGAGCTGTTTTTT. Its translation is CAWSRGRTGELFF.

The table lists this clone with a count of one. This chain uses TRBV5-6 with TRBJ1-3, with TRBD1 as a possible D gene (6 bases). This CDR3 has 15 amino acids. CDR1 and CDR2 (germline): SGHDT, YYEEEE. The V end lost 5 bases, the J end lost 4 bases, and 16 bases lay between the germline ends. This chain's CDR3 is CASSYRGGAGNTIYF. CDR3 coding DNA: TGTGCCAGCAGTTATAGAGGGGGAGCGGGAAACACCATATATTTT. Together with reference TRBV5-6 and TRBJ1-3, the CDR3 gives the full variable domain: DAGVTQSPTHLIKTRGQQVTLRCSPKSGHDTVSWYQQALGQGPQFIFQYYEEEERQRGNFPDRFSGHQFPNYSSELNVNALLLGDSALYLCASSYRGGAGNTIYFGEGSWLTVV.

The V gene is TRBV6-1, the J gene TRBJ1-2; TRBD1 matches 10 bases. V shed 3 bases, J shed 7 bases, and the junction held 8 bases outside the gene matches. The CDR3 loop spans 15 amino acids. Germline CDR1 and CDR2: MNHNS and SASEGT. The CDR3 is CASSDTGQGRVGYTF. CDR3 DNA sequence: TGTGCCAGCAGTGATACGGGACAGGGGCGAGTTGGCTACACCTTC.

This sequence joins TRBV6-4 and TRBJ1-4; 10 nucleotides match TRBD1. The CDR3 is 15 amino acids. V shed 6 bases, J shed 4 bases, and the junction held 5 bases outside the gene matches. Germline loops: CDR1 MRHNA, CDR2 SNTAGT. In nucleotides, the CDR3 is TGTGCCAGCAGCGCGGGACAGGGGAGTAATGAAAAACTGTTTTTT. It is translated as CASSAGQGSNEKLFF.

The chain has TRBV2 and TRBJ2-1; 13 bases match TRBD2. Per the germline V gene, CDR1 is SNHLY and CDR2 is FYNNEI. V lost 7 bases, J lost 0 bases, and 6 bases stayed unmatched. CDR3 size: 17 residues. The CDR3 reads CASIGTSGEPSYNEQFF. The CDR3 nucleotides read TGTGCCAGCATAGGGACTAGCGGGGAACCCTCCTACAATGAGCAGTTCTTC.

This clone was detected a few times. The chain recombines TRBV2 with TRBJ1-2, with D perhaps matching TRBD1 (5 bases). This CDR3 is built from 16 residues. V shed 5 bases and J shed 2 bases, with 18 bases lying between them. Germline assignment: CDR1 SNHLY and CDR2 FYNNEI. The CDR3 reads CASSPSGGVRNYGYTF. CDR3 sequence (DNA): TGTGCCAGCAGTCCCTCTGGGGGGGTTAGAAACTATGGCTACACCTTC.

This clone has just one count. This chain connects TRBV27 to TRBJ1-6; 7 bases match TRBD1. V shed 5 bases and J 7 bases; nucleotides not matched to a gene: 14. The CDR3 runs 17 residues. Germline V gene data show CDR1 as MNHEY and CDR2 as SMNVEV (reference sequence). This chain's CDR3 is CASSPDRDRVFNSPLHF. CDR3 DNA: TGTGCCAGCAGTCCCGATCGTGACAGGGTCTTCAATTCACCCCTCCACTTT.

The CDR3 coding sequence is TGTGCCAGCTCCCACCCAGGGACAGCTGCCAATGAAGCTTTCTTT. It is translated as CASSHPGTAANEAFF. The chain is built from TRBV18 and TRBJ1-1; 7 bases fit TRBD1. The V and J ends lost 6 bases and 7 bases, in that order; junction bases with no gene match: 14. The length of the CDR3 is 15 residues. The germline gives CDR1 KGHSH, CDR2 LQKENI.